This T cell receptor (beta chain) was obtained from a study of blood T cell repertoires in COVID-19. Per the germline V gene, CDR1 is SNHLY and CDR2 is FYNNEI. The germline V and J ends were trimmed by 8 bases and 4 bases, with 15 bases remaining between them. The CDR3 has 13 residues. Some clones are missing from TCRdb's copy, which holds only in-frame ones; the method was immunoSEQ multiplex PCR. This sample has approximately 380,000 clones, with more than 75% found just once. Source material: PBMCs or T cells enriched from blood (not recorded which). This receptor was obtained from a young woman who had recovered from COVID-19. The chain has TRBV2 and TRBJ2-7, with D tentatively TRBD2 (6 bases). The chain's CDR3 is CASGWEAAYEQYF. The DNA of the CDR3 is TGTGCCAGCGGCTGGGAGGCAGCATACGAGCAGTACTTC.